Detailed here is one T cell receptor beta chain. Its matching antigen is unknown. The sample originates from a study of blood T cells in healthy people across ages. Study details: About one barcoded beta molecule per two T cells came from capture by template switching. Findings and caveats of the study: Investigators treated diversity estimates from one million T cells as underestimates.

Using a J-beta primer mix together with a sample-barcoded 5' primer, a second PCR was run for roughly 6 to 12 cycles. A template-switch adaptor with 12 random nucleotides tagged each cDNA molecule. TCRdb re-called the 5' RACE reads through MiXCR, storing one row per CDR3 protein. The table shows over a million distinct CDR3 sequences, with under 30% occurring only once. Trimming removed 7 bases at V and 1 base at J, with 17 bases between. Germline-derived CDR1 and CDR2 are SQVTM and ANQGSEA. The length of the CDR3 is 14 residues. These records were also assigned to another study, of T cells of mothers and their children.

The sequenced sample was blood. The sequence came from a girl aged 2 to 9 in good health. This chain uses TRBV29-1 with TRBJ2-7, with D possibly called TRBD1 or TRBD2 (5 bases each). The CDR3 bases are TGCAGCGCCTTCCGGGACGGAGTGTCCTACGAGCAGTACTTC. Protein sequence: CSAFRDGVSYEQYF.